This T cell receptor beta chain is drawn from a study of T cell repertoires in cytomegalovirus infection. The germline V gene encodes CDR1 DFQATT and CDR2 SNEGSKA (reference sequence). V was clipped by 1 base and J by 0 bases; unmatched bases: 10. This CDR3 comprises 17 residues. This clonotype was detected a few times. Antigen unknown. Findings and caveats of the study: Carriers of CMV and the relevant HLA type were discriminated by public TCR beta frequency. The ex vivo response was dominated by HLA-C-restricted CMV-specific TCR beta clonotypes.

TCRdb redid the calling of the reads with MiXCR, one entry per CDR3 protein. Of fewer than 700,000 distinct CDR3 sequences detected, 20% to 25% appear once; the ten largest clones hold 6.5% to 10%. This TCR was recovered from a human donor in good health (CMV status not recorded). Some clones in this sample may be carry-over from other donors' samples. J is TRBJ2-7 and V is TRBV20-1; 9 bases are shared with TRBD2. Source material: CD8+ T cells from PBMCs. The CDR3 nucleotides are TGCAGTGCTAGAGGTTTAGCGGGGGAATCCATCTCCTACGAGCAGTACGTC. Protein: CSARGLAGESISYEQYV.